A selection of T cell receptor beta chains follows, all from one sample in a study of cytomegalovirus exposure and HLA in healthy donors. Clones were sequenced by immunoSEQ multiplex PCR, and TCRdb holds only the in-frame ones, with some missing. Of about 200,000 clones listed, roughly 79% were seen once; the top ten hold about 1.9%. The specimen was PBMCs. These receptors all come from a man aged 25 to 45 in good health and CMV-seronegative. The CDR3 runs from the conserved cysteine through the conserved F or W. D genes are given only for firm matches. Not every row has a clone size; where given, it reads once, few, many or a size class.

>15|NA|TRBV4-1|TRBJ2-2|TRBD2
CASSQWDYNTGELFF
TGCGCCAGCAGCCAATGGGACTACAACACCGGGGAGCTGTTTTTT
>13|NA|TRBV29-1|TRBJ2-1|TRBD1
CSVNRGSYNEQFF
TGCAGCGTTAACAGGGGTTCCTACAATGAGCAGTTCTTC
>17|NA|TRBV6-1|TRBJ2-7|NA
CASSEALRGGGSYEQYF
TGTGCCAGCAGTGAAGCCCTTCGTGGAGGAGGGTCCTACGAGCAGTACTTC
>17|once|TRBV13|TRBJ2-7|TRBD1
CASSLQPGTGATYEQYF
TGTGCCAGCAGCTTACAACCCGGGACAGGGGCCACCTACGAGCAGTACTTC
>13|few|TRBV5-6|TRBJ1-4|NA
CASSFGGVEKLFF
TGTGCCAGCAGCTTCGGAGGGGTTGAAAAACTGTTTTTT
>16|NA|TRBV11-1|TRBJ2-3|NA
CASSLGSGSNTDTQYF
TGTGCCAGCAGCTTAGGTAGCGGATCTAACACAGATACGCAGTATTTT
>15|NA|TRBV5-3|TRBJ2-7|TRBD2
CALTHGRGLSYEQYF
TGTGCCTTGACCCACGGGAGGGGGTTATCCTACGAGCAGTACTTC
>14|few|TRBV6-6|TRBJ2-7|TRBD2
CASSFASGNYEQYF
TGTGCCAGCAGTTTTGCTAGCGGCAACTACGAGCAGTACTTC
>14|once|TRBV5-1|TRBJ1-1|TRBD1
CASSSGTGNTEAFF
TGCGCCAGCAGCTCCGGGACAGGAAACACTGAAGCTTTCTTT
>12|NA|TRBV23-1|TRBJ1-2|NA
CASTQYPSGYTF
TGCGCCAGCACCCAGTACCCGTCTGGCTACACCTTC
>13|NA|TRBV6-1|TRBJ2-5|NA
CASSLQGIETQYF
TGTGCCAGCAGCCTTCAGGGTATCGAGACCCAGTACTTC
>13|NA|TRBV11-2|TRBJ2-2|NA
CASSLAEFQELFF
TGTGCCAGCAGCTTAGCTGAGTTTCAGGAGCTGTTTTTT
>13|NA|TRBV4-1|TRBJ1-1|NA
CASSHGGRTEAFF
TGCGCCAGCAGCCACGGGGGGCGAACTGAAGCTTTCTTT
>15|NA|TRBV6-6|TRBJ2-1|NA
CASSYEGAPDNEQFF
TGTGCCAGCAGTTACGAAGGGGCCCCCGACAATGAGCAGTTCTTC
>16|NA|TRBV21-1|TRBJ1-2|NA
CASSKTSQGALRGYTF
TGTGCCAGCAGCAAAACCTCACAGGGGGCTTTAAGGGGCTACACCTTC
>15|few|TRBV5-1|TRBJ2-7|TRBD2
CASYLAGGSSYEQYF
TGCGCCAGTTACCTAGCGGGGGGGAGCTCCTACGAGCAGTACTTC
>15|NA|TRBV7-2|TRBJ2-3|TRBD2
CASSLAAGGIDTQYF
TGTGCCAGCAGCTTGGCAGCGGGAGGGATAGATACGCAGTATTTT
>13|NA|TRBV25-1|TRBJ2-1|NA
CASSWPRGNEQFF
TGTGCCAGCAGTTGGCCCCGCGGCAATGAGCAGTTCTTC
>18|NA|TRBV9|TRBJ2-3|TRBD2
CASSVDLWGGWETDTQYF
TGTGCCAGCAGCGTAGACCTCTGGGGGGGGTGGGAAACAGATACGCAGTATTTT
>15|NA|TRBV28|TRBJ2-1|NA
CASSPSGTPYNEQFF
TGTGCCAGCAGCCCTTCGGGGACACCGTACAATGAGCAGTTCTTC
>15|NA|TRBV4-1|TRBJ2-7|NA
CASSQIGRAKDEQYF
TGCGCCAGCAGCCAAATTGGCAGGGCGAAAGACGAGCAGTACTTC
>14|few|TRBV6-5|TRBJ1-1|NA
CASRNREMNTEAFF
TGTGCCAGCAGAAACCGAGAAATGAACACTGAAGCTTTCTTT
>13|NA|TRBV30|TRBJ2-7|TRBD1
CAWSYGQDYEQYF
TGTGCCTGGAGCTACGGACAGGACTACGAGCAGTACTTC
>15|NA|TRBV14|TRBJ1-6|NA
CASSQGRTANSPLHF
TGTGCCAGCAGCCAAGGTCGTACAGCTAATTCACCCCTCCACTTT
>16|NA|TRBV19|TRBJ1-3|TRBD1
CASSIGTAGSLNTIYF
TGTGCCAGTAGTATTGGGACAGCCGGAAGTCTGAACACCATATATTTT
>15|NA|TRBV28|TRBJ2-7|TRBD1
CASTTAGQGTYEQYF
TGTGCCAGTACCACGGCGGGACAGGGCACATACGAGCAGTACTTC
>13|NA|TRBV2|TRBJ1-1|TRBD1
CAGRTGGNTEAFF
TGTGCCGGGCGGACAGGGGGGAACACTGAAGCTTTCTTT
>12|NA|TRBV7-9|TRBJ2-5|NA
CASSERLETQYF
TGTGCCAGCAGCGAGAGGCTCGAGACCCAGTACTTC
>13|NA|TRBV29-1|TRBJ1-5|NA
CSVSQGDNQPQHF
TGCAGCGTTTCACAGGGCGACAATCAGCCCCAGCATTTT
>12|NA|TRBV10-1|TRBJ2-1|NA
CATSVKAYEQFF
TGCGCCACCTCCGTGAAAGCCTATGAGCAGTTCTTC
>14|once|TRBV6-5|TRBJ1-6|TRBD1
CASSLRDSNSPLHF
TGTGCCAGCAGTCTCAGGGACAGCAATTCACCCCTCCACTTT
>13|NA|TRBV6-5|TRBJ2-7|NA
CASSPGVGYEQYF
TGTGCCAGCAGTCCAGGGGTAGGTTACGAGCAGTACTTC
>15|few|TRBV6-6|TRBJ1-5|TRBD1
CASSWSTGGAEPQHF
TGTGCCAGCAGTTGGTCAACAGGGGGCGCGGAGCCCCAGCATTTT
>14|NA|TRBV5-1|TRBJ1-2|NA
CASSLDPGNYGYTF
TGCGCCAGCAGCTTGGACCCAGGAAACTATGGCTACACCTTC
>15|NA|TRBV6-1|TRBJ2-7|TRBD1
CASSEAWGQTYEQYF
TGTGCCAGCAGTGAAGCCTGGGGACAGACCTACGAGCAGTACTTC
>16|NA|TRBV27|TRBJ2-2|TRBD2
CASRPLAGGPIGELFF
TGTGCCAGCAGGCCGCTAGCGGGAGGGCCGATCGGGGAGCTGTTTTTT
>15|NA|TRBV6-1|TRBJ2-7|NA
CASSELSAGAYEQYF
TGTGCCAGCAGTGAACTTTCTGCAGGGGCCTACGAGCAGTACTTC
>16|NA|TRBV4-2|TRBJ1-5|NA
CASSQEAGNSNQPQHF
TGTGCCAGCAGCCAAGAGGCGGGGAATAGCAATCAGCCCCAGCATTTT
>17|NA|TRBV4-1|TRBJ1-6|TRBD1
CASSQDPGGTDSSPLHF
TGCGCCAGCAGCCAAGACCCCGGCGGGACAGACAGTTCACCCCTCCACTTT
>14|NA|TRBV2|TRBJ1-1|TRBD1
CASSYTGGSTEAFF
TGTGCCAGCAGCTACACAGGGGGTAGCACTGAAGCTTTCTTT
>14|NA|TRBV6-5|TRBJ1-1|NA
CASTATTGNTEAFF
TGTGCCAGCACCGCGACGACAGGAAACACTGAAGCTTTCTTT
>15|NA|TRBV7-7|TRBJ2-7|TRBD1
CASSQAPRGRGEQYF
TGTGCCAGCAGCCAAGCCCCCAGGGGGCGCGGCGAGCAGTACTTC
>14|NA|TRBV5-6|TRBJ2-2|NA
CASSLSLNTGELFF
TGTGCCAGCAGCTTGAGCCTGAACACCGGGGAGCTGTTTTTT
>13|NA|TRBV19|TRBJ1-2|TRBD1
CASSETGAYGYTF
TGTGCCAGTAGTGAGACAGGGGCCTATGGCTACACCTTC
>16|NA|TRBV7-9|TRBJ1-5|TRBD1
CASSLEGQGANQPQHF
TGTGCCAGCAGCTTAGAGGGACAGGGGGCAAATCAGCCCCAGCATTTT
>14|NA|TRBV5-1|TRBJ1-4|NA
CASSLEEGNEKLFF
TGCGCCAGCAGCTTAGAGGAGGGGAATGAAAAACTGTTTTTT
>14|few|TRBV6-5|TRBJ2-7|NA
CASSRRGSSYEQYF
TGTGCCAGCAGTAGAAGGGGGAGCTCCTACGAGCAGTACTTC
>15|few|TRBV9|TRBJ2-7|TRBD2
CASSPLGRAPSEQYF
TGTGCCAGCAGCCCTTTAGGGAGGGCCCCTAGCGAGCAGTACTTC
>16|few|TRBV14|TRBJ2-2|NA
CASSQRYYPVTGELFF
TGTGCCAGCAGCCAACGCTACTACCCAGTCACCGGGGAGCTGTTTTTT
>16|NA|TRBV2|TRBJ2-7|TRBD2
CASSPDGGLLTHEQYF
TGTGCCAGCAGTCCAGATGGGGGACTACTCACCCACGAGCAGTACTTC
>16|NA|TRBV6-5|TRBJ1-1|NA
CASSYIQGESNTEAFF
TGTGCCAGCAGTTACATACAGGGAGAATCGAACACTGAAGCTTTCTTT
>15|NA|TRBV9|TRBJ1-1|NA
CASSPPHGRGTEAFF
TGTGCCAGCAGCCCTCCTCATGGTAGGGGGACTGAAGCTTTCTTT
>16|NA|TRBV19|TRBJ2-1|NA
CASSVAGTSGYNEQFF
TGTGCCAGTAGTGTGGCCGGGACAAGCGGTTACAATGAGCAGTTCTTC
>18|NA|TRBV9|TRBJ2-1|TRBD2
CASSVAVASGSLYNEQFF
TGTGCCAGCAGCGTAGCAGTGGCTAGCGGGAGCCTTTACAATGAGCAGTTCTTC
>16|NA|TRBV21-1|TRBJ2-3|NA
CASSSPRGGLADTQYF
TGTGCCAGCAGCTCCCCGAGGGGGGGGTTGGCAGATACGCAGTATTTT
>14|NA|TRBV7-9|TRBJ2-3|NA
CASSPTGIADTQYF
TGTGCCAGCAGCCCAACAGGGATTGCAGATACGCAGTATTTT
>16|NA|TRBV25-1|TRBJ1-1|TRBD1
CASSAPIGQGNTEAFF
TGTGCCAGCAGTGCGCCTATCGGACAGGGGAACACTGAAGCTTTCTTT
>14|once|TRBV9|TRBJ2-2|NA
CASTQGTGTGELFF
TGTGCCAGCACTCAGGGGACGGGGACCGGGGAGCTGTTTTTT
>16|once|TRBV28|TRBJ1-5|NA
CASSLHTGLGNQPQHF
TGTGCCAGCAGTTTGCATACAGGTCTTGGTAATCAGCCCCAGCATTTT